The 11 T cell receptor beta chains in this list originate from one sample, sequenced in a study of blood T cell repertoires in COVID-19. Using immunoSEQ multiplex PCR, the repertoire was profiled, and TCRdb retains in-frame clones only, with some absent. The table includes 250,000 or so clones, about 80% detected once. The sequenced material came from PBMCs or T cells enriched from blood (not recorded which). Source of these receptors: a man in his fifties or sixties who had recovered from COVID-19.

CDR3 sequence: CASSQGLAGTWGGTQYF. CDR3 DNA sequence: TGTGCCAGCAGCCAAGGCCTAGCGGGAACATGGGGAGGGACCCAGTACTTC. The J gene is TRBJ2-5, the V gene TRBV14, with 9 nucleotides matching TRBD2. This CDR3 region has 17 residues. Losses at the gene ends were 1 base for V and 7 bases for J; bases not matched to a gene: 13. Germline loops: CDR1 SGHDN, CDR2 FVKESK.

V and J are TRBV7-9 and TRBJ1-4, with 9 bases fitting TRBD1. The CDR3 totals 16 residues. Germline assignment: CDR1 SEHNR and CDR2 FQNEAQ (reference sequence). J lost 7 bases, V lost 3 bases, and 9 bases had no gene match. The CDR3: CASSLLPGQGREKLFF. Here the CDR3 DNA reads TGTGCCAGCAGCTTGTTACCGGGACAGGGCCGTGAAAAACTGTTTTTT.

V is TRBV3-1 (or the pseudogene TRBV3-2) and J is TRBJ2-7; TRBD2 aligns across 7 bases. There are 15 residues in the CDR3. The germline V gene encodes CDR1 LGHDT and CDR2 YNNKEL (reference sequence). V dropped 4 bases and J dropped 2; count of bases not matched to a gene: 8. The CDR3 sequence is CASSPRGGSPYEQYF. The CDR3 region has the DNA TGTGCCAGCAGCCCTCGCGGGGGTAGCCCCTACGAGCAGTACTTC.

The rearrangement uses TRBV21-1 and TRBJ2-7; the table names TRBD1, a call not compared with the DNA. TRBV21-1 is assigned pseudogene status. The CDR3 is made up of 12 amino acids. The CDR3 is CASGGTGAEQYF. CDR3 coding DNA: TGTGCCAGCGGTGGGACAGGGGCCGAGCAGTACTTC.

The CDR3 bases are TGTGCCAGCAGTTACCTAGGACTAGCGACAACCTACGAGCAGTACTTC. It encodes CASSYLGLATTYEQYF. The chain has TRBV6-5 and TRBJ2-7; TRBD2 matches at 9 bases. Germline assignment: CDR1 MNHEY and CDR2 SVGAGI. This CDR3 has 16 residues. Trimming cost V 2 bases and J 2 bases; bases outside gene matches: 7.

CDR3 protein: CASSRQGMETQYF. DNA for the CDR3: TGTGCCAGCAGCCGACAGGGTATGGAGACCCAGTACTTC. V usage is TRBV12-3 or TRBV12-4 and J usage is TRBJ2-5, with 7 bases fitting TRBD1. The V and J ends lost 6 bases and 5 bases, in that order; junction bases with no gene match: 6. This CDR3 region has 13 residues.

The V call is TRBV11-2, the J call TRBJ1-6; maybe TRBD1 (5 bases). Germline CDR1 SGHAT, CDR2 FQNNGV. The CDR3 contains 17 residues. The ends were cut back, 6 bases at V and 0 bases at J, with 15 bases in the middle. The CDR3 spells CASRVRTTSSYNSPLHF. In DNA form, the CDR3 reads TGTGCCAGCAGGGTGAGGACAACGAGCTCCTATAATTCACCCCTCCACTTT.

The chain links TRBV19 to TRBJ2-5; D is undetermined. CDR1 LNHDA and CDR2 SQIVND come from the germline V gene (reference sequence). The CDR3 sequence is 12 residues long. V gave up 4 bases and J gave up 4 bases, with 7 bases separating them. The CDR3 loop is CASSKPGETQYF. The CDR3 coding sequence is TGTGCCAGTAGTAAACCCGGAGAGACCCAGTACTTC.

This clone has just one count. The genes are TRBV3-1 (or the pseudogene TRBV3-2) and TRBJ2-1, with D possibly being TRBD2 (5 bases). The CDR3 has 15 amino acids. V lost 3 bases and J lost 0, with 9 bases in between. Looked up from germline, CDR1 is LGHDT and CDR2 is YNNKEL (reference sequence). CDR3 nucleotide sequence: TGTGCCAGCAGCCATAGCGTCAGCTCCTACAATGAGCAGTTCTTC. This gives the protein CASSHSVSSYNEQFF.

The CDR3 here is CASSLTARDTEAFF. DNA for the CDR3: TGTGCCAGCTCACTCACTGCCAGGGACACTGAAGCTTTCTTT. The chain joins TRBV18 to TRBJ1-1, with D tentatively TRBD1 (5 bases). V was trimmed by 4 bases and J by 3 bases, leaving 12 bases between them. Per germline, CDR1 KGHSH and CDR2 LQKENI. The CDR3 runs 14 residues.

This chain connects TRBV6-5 to TRBJ1-2; TRBD1 matches 8 bases. Germline CDR1 reads MNHEY; CDR2 reads SVGAGI. Trimming took 6 bases from V and 4 from J; bases not matched to a gene: 10. This CDR3 comprises 15 residues. The CDR3 loop reads CASSPGQGLIYGYTF. The CDR3 DNA reads TGTGCCAGCAGCCCCGGACAGGGTCTGATCTATGGCTACACCTTC.